This T cell receptor beta chain derives from a study of breast tumors, draining lymph nodes, adjacent tissues (dated by TCRdb to 2016 to 2017). Broadly, across the study: TCR beta repertoires were compared across tumor, adjacent nontumor tissue and axillary lymph nodes obtained from breast cancer patients. In human breast cancer, the study set out to assess how tumor, surrounding tissue and draining lymph node repertoires relate to one another and whether T cells might be exchanged between them. The investigation overall reported the following: Tumor and nontumor tissue repertoires were found to be significantly more similar in luminal-like than in basal-like breast cancer. The data were considered consistent with the idea that most tumor T cells come from the lymph node and then expand in tumor tissue. Tumor T-cell repertoires showed less diversity than lymph node repertoires and more diversity than nontumor tissue repertoires, and tumor T-cell repertoires showed preferential V and J gene usage. Rather than being directly demonstrated, the conclusion that tumor T cells originate in lymph nodes was presented as consistent with a hypothesis.

TCRdb shows the sequencer as Illumina HiSeq 2000. TCR beta chain libraries were generated by multiplex PCR amplification. The amplified TCR beta chain products were analyzed by high-throughput sequencing. TCRdb reprocessing: public reads trimmed at Q25 with fastp, clones called with MiXCR, in-frame beta chains kept. Identical CDR3 proteins give one entry, which carries the most common genes and DNA. The sample profile shows fewer than 90,000 distinct CDR3 sequences; more than 25% of them were found once. The ten largest make up about 8% of the sample. The lymph node samples were taken from the axillary draining lymph nodes of breast cancer patients. The table lists this clonotype with many counts. There is no known antigen for this receptor. No much larger clone is present one base from it, and per-base qualities are unavailable. From the cysteine through the phenylalanine, the CDR3 covers 15 amino acids. The DNA shown is the 45-base CDR3, in frame from base 1. The V and J ends are trimmed by 2 bases and 5 bases, leaving 17 bases between them. For CDR1 and CDR2, the germline V gene lists SGHRS and YFSETQ.

The sequence was obtained from a female donor with breast cancer. Some clones in this sample may be carry-over from other donors' samples. Here the chain combines TRBV5-1 and TRBJ2-7; TRBD1 is possibly the D segment (7 matching bases). Sequencing was performed on axillary lymph node tissue. The DNA is as follows: TGCGCCAGCAGCTTTGGGGCAGGGGGGCGGAACGAGCAGTACTTC. This gives the protein CASSFGAGGRNEQYF.